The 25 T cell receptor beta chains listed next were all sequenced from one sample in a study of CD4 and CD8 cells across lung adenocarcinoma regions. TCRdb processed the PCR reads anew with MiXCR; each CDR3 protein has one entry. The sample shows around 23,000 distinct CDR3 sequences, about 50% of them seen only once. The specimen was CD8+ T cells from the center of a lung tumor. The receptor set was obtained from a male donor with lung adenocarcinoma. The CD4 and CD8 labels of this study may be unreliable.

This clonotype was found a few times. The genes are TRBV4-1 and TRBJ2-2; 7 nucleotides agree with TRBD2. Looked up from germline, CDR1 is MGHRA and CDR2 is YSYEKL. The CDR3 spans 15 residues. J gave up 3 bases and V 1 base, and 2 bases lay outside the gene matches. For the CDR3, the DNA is TGCGCCAGCAGCCAAGTTCTAGCGGACACCGGGGAGCTGTTTTTT. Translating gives CASSQVLADTGELFF.

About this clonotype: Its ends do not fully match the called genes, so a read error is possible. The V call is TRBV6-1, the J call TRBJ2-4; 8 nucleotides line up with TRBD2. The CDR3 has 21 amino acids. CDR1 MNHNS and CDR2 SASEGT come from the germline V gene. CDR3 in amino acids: CASSEALAGRGGCGDQKIQYF. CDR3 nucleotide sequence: TGTGCCAGCAGTGAAGCGCTCGCCGGGAGGGGCGGCTGCGGTGACCAAAAGATTCAGTACTTC.

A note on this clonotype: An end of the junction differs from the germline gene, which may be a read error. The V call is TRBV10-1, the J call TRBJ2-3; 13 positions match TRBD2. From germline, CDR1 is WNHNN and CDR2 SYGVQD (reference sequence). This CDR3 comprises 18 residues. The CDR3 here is CASSTTSGGLCGKNMQYF. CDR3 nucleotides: TGCGCCAGCAGTACGACTAGCGGGGGGCTGTGTGGCAAAAATATGCAGTACTTT.

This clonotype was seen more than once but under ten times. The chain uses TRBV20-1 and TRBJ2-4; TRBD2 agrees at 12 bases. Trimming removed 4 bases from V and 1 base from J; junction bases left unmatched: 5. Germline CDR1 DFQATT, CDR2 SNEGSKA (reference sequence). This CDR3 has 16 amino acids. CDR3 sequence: CSATPTSGRAKNIQYF. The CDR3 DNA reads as TGCAGTGCTACGCCAACTAGCGGGAGGGCCAAAAACATTCAGTACTTC.

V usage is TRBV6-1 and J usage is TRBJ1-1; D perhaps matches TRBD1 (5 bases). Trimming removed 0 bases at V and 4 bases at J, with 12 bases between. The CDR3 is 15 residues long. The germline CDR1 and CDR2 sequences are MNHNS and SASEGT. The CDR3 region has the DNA TGTGCCAGCAGTGAAGCTGGGCAGGGAGGCACTGAAGCTTTCTTT. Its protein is CASSEAGQGGTEAFF.

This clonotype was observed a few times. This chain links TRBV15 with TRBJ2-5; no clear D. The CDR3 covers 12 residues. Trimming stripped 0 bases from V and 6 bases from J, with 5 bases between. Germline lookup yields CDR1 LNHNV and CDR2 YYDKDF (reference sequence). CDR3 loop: CATSRDDQTQYF. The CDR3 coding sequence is TGTGCCACCAGCAGAGATGACCAGACCCAGTACTTC.

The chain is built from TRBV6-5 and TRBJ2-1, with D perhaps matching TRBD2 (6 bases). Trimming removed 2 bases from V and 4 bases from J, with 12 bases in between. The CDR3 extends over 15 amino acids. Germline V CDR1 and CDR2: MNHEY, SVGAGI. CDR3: CASSYEGGGYNEQFF. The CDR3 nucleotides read TGTGCCAGCAGTTACGAGGGAGGTGGTTACAATGAGCAGTTCTTC.

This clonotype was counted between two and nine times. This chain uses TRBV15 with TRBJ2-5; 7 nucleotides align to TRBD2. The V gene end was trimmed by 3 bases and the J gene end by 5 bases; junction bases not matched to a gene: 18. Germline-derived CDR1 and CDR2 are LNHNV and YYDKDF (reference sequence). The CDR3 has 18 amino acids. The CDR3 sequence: CATSRKHFKAGTVETQYF. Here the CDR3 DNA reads TGTGCCACCAGCAGGAAACATTTCAAAGCGGGAACAGTGGAGACCCAGTACTTC.

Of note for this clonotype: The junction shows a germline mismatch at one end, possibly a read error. The CDR3 protein is CASSDRARGTKDIQYF. In DNA, the CDR3 is TGTGCCAGCAGCGATCGGGCGCGGGGGACCAAAGACATTCAGTACTTT. The J gene is TRBJ2-4, the V gene TRBV6-1; TRBD2 agrees at 7 bases. Looked up from germline, CDR1 is MNHNS and CDR2 is SASEGT. This CDR3 comprises 16 residues.

CDR3 coding DNA: TGTGCCAGCAGCTTCCTGGGGGGAACAAATGAGCAGTTCTTC. Translated, it gives CASSFLGGTNEQFF. V is TRBV7-2 and J is TRBJ2-1; tentative D call: TRBD2 (6 bases). Deletions cut 3 bases from V and 7 bases from J, with 13 bases between. Per the germline V gene, CDR1 is SGHTA and CDR2 is FQGNSA. The CDR3 length is 14 residues.

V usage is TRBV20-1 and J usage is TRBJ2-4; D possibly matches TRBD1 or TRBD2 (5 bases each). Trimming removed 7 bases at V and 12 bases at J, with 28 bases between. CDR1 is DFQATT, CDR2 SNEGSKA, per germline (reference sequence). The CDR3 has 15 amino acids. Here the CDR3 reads CSGSSGLWAKNTQYF. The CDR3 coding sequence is TGCAGTGGTAGTTCGGGGCTGTGGGCCAAAAATACTCAGTACTTC.

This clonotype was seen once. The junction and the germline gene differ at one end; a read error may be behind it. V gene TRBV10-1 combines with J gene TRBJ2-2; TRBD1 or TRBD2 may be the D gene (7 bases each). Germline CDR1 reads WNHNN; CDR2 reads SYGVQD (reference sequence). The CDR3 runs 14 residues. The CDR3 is CASSPAGDTGALFF. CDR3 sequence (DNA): TGCGCCAGCAGTCCGGCGGGGGACACAGGGGCGCTGTTTTTT.

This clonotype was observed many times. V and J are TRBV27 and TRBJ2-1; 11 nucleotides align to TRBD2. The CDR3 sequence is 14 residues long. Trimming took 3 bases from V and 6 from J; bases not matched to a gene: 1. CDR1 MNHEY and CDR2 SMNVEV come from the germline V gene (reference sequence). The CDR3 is CASSFGLAGNEQFF. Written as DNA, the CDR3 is TGTGCCAGCAGTTTTGGACTAGCGGGCAATGAGCAGTTCTTC.

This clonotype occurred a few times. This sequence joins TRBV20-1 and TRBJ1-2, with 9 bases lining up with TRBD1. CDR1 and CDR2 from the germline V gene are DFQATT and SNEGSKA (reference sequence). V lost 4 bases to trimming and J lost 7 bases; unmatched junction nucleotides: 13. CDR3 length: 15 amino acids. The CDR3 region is CSAKAIQGALSGYTF. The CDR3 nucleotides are TGCAGTGCTAAAGCCATACAGGGGGCATTGAGTGGCTACACCTTC.

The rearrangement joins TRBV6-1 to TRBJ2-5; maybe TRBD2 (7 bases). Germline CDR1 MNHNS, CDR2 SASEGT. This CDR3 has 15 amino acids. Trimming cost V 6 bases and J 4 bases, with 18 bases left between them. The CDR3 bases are TGTGCCAGCAGGGACGAGTCGGGGGGCGGAGAGACCCAGTACTTC. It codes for CASRDESGGGETQYF.

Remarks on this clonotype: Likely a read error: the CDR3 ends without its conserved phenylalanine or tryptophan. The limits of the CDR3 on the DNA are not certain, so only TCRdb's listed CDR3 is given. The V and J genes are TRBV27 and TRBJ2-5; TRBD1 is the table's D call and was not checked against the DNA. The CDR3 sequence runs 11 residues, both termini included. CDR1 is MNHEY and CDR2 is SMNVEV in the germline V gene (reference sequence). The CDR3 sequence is CASSLSDRQEL.

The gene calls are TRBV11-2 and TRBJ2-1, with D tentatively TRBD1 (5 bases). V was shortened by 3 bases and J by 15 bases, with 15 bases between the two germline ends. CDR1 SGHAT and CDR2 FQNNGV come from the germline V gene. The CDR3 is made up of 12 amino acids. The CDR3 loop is CASSFGQGMRFF. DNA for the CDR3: TGTGCCAGCAGCTTTGGTCAGGGAATGCGGTTCTTC.

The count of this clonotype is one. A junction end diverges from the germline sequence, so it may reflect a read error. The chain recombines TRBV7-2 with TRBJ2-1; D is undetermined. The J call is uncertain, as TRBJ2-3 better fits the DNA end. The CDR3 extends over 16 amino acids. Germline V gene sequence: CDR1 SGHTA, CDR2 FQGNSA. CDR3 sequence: CASRGLGSRNPETQYF. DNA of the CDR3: TGTGCCAGCAGGGGATTAGGGTCGCGTAACCCAGAGACGCAGTATTTT.

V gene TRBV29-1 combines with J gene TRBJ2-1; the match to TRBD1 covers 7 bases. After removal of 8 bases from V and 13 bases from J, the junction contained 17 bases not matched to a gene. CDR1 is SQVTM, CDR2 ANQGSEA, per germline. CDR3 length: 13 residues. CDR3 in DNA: TGCAGCTCCCTCGAGACAGGGCCTGGGACCCAGTTCTTC. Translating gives CSSLETGPGTQFF.

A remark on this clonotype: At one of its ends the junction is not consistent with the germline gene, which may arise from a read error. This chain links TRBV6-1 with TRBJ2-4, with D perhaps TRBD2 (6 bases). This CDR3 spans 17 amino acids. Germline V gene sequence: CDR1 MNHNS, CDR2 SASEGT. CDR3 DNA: TGTGCCAGCAGTGACGTTTGGAGGGTGGGAGTCAAAGACATTCAGTACTTT. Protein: CASSDVWRVGVKDIQYF.

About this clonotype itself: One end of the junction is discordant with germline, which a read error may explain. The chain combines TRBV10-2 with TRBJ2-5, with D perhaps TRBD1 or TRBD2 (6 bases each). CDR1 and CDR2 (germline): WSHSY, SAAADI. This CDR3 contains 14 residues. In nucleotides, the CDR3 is TGTGCGAGGCTCGGGGGCCGTGACCAAGAGACTCAGTACTTC. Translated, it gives CARLGGRDQETQYF.

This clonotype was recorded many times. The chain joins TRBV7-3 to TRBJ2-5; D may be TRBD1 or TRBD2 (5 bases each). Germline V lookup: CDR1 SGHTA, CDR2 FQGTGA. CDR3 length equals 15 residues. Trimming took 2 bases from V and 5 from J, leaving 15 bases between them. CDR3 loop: CASSLWGGLGETQYF. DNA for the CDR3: TGTGCCAGCAGCTTATGGGGCGGGCTGGGGGAGACCCAGTACTTC.

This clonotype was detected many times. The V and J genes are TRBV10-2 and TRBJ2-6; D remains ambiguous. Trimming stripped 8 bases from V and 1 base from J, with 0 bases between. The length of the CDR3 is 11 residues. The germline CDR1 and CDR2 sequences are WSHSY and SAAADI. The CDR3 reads CASSGANVLTF. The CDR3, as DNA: TGCGCCAGCTCTGGGGCCAACGTCCTGACTTTC.

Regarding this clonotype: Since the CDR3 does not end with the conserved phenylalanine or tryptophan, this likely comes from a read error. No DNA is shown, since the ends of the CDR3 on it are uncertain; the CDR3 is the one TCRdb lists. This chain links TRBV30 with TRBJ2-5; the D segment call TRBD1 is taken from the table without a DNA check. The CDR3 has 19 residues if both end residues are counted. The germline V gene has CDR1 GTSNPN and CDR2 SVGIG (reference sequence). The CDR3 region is CACHLHFSSLCRLFFLPFP.

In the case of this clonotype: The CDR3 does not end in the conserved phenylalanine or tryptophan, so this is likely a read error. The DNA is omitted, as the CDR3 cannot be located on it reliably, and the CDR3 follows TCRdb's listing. The CDR3 sequence: CASSYSSGPRDPVL. The gene calls are TRBV6-5 and TRBJ2-1. The CDR3 adds up to 14 amino acids, both ends counted. From germline, CDR1 is MNHEY and CDR2 SVGAGI.